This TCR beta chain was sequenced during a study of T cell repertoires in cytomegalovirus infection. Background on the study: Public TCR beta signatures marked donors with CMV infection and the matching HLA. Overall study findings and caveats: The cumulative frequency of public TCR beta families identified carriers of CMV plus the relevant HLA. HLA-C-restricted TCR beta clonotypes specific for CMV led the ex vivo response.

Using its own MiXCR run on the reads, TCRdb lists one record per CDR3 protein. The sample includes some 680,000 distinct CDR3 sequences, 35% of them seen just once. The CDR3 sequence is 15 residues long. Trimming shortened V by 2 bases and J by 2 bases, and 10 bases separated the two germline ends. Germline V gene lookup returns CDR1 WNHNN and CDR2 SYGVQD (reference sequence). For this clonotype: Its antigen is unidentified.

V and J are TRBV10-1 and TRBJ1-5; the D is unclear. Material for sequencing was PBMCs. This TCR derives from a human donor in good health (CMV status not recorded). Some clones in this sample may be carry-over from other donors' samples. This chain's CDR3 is CASSEPRAGNQPQHF. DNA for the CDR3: TGCGCCAGCAGTGAGCCGAGGGCAGGCAATCAGCCCCAGCATTTT.